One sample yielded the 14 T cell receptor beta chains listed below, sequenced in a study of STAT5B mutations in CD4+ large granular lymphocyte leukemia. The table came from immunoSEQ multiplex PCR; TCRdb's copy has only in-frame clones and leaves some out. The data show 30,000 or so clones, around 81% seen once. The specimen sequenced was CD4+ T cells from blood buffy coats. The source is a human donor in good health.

CDR3 protein: CASSSWTTTNEKLFF. The CDR3 region has the DNA TGTGCCAGCAGCTCCTGGACAACAACTAATGAAAAACTGTTTTTT. The chain couples TRBV7-9 to TRBJ1-4, with TRBD1 as a possible D gene (5 bases). This CDR3 is 15 amino acids long. The V gene lost 4 bases and the J gene lost 0 bases, with 9 bases spanning the gap. Germline assignment: CDR1 SEHNR and CDR2 FQNEAQ (reference sequence). The full variable domain, its missing parts supplied by reference TRBV7-9 and TRBJ1-4, is DTGVSQNPRHKITKRGQNVTFRCDPISEHNRLYWYRQTLGQGPEFLTYFQNEAQLEKSRLLSDRFSAERPKGSFSTLEIQRTEQGDSAMYLCASSSWTTTNEKLFFGSGTQLSVL.

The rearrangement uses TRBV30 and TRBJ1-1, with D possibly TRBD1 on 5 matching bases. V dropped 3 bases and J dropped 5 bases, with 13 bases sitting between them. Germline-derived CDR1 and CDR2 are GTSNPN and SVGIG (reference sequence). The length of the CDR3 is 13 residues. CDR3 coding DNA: TGTGCCTGGAGGAGGGAGGGACGAACTGAAGCTTTCTTT. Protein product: CAWRREGRTEAFF.

Written as DNA, the CDR3 is TGTGCCAGCAGTTCTTCAGGGGGTGTCCCTTACACTGAAGCTTTCTTT. This codes for CASSSSGGVPYTEAFF. The chain combines TRBV6-5 with TRBJ1-1; 7 bases match TRBD1. This CDR3 has 16 amino acids. The V gene end was trimmed by 4 bases and the J gene end by 3 bases; junction bases not matched to a gene: 11. CDR1 and CDR2 from the germline V gene are MNHEY and SVGAGI.

This chain's CDR3 is CATSRRSGELFF. The CDR3 DNA follows: TGTGCCACCAGCAGACGAAGTGGGGAGCTGTTTTTT. This chain links TRBV15 with TRBJ2-2; D not resolved. V was cut by 2 bases and J by 8 bases, with 6 bases left in between. CDR1 and CDR2 from the germline V gene are LNHNV and YYDKDF (reference sequence). This CDR3 has 12 residues.

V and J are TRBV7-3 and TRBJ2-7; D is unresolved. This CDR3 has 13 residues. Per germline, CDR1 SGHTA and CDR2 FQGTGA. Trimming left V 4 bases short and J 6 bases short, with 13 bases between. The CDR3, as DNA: TGTGCCAGCAGCTACCAAAATGGACGCGAGCAGTACTTC. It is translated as CASSYQNGREQYF. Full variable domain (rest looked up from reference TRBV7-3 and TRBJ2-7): GAGVSQTPSNKVTEKGKYVELRCDPISGHTALYWYRQSLGQGPEFLIYFQGTGAADDSGLPNDRFFAVRPEGSVSTLKIQRTERGDSAVYLCASSYQNGREQYFGPGTRLTVT.

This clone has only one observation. Here the CDR3 DNA reads TGTGCCAGCAGCTTCCGACTAGCGGGACTCACAGATACGCAGTATTTT. Translating gives CASSFRLAGLTDTQYF. V and J are TRBV13 and TRBJ2-3; 11 bases map to TRBD2. Germline lookup yields CDR1 PRHDT and CDR2 FYEKMQ (reference sequence). J was trimmed by 2 bases and V by 3 bases; bases with no gene match: 4. The CDR3 spans 16 residues.

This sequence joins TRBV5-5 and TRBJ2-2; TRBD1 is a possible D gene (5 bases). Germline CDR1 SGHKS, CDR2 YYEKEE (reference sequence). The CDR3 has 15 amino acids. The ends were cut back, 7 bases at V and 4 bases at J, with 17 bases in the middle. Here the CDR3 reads CASAFGHASTGELFF. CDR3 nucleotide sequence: TGTGCCAGCGCGTTTGGACATGCGTCCACCGGGGAGCTGTTTTTT.

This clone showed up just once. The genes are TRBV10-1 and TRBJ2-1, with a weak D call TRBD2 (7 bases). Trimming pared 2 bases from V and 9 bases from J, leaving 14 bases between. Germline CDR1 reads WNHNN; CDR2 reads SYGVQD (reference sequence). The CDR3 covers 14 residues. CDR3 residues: CASSERGALVEQFF. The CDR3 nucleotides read TGCGCCAGCAGTGAGCGGGGGGCCCTAGTTGAGCAGTTCTTC.

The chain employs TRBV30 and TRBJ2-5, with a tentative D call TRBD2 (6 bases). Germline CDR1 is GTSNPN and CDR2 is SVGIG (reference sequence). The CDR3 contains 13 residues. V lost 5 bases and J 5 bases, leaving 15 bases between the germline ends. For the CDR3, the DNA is TGTGCCTGGGGGAAAGCGGGCGGGGAGACCCAGTACTTC. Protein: CAWGKAGGETQYF.

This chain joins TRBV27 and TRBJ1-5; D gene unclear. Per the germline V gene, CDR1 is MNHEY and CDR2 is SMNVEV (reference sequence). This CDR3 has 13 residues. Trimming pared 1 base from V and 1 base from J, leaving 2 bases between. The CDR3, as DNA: TGTGCCAGCAGTTTATGGAGCAATCAGCCCCAGCATTTT. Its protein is CASSLWSNQPQHF.

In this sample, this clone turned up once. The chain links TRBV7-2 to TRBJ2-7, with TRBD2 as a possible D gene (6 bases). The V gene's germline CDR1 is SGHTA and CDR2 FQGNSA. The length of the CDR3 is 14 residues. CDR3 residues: CSSAEGASAYEQYF. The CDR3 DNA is TGTTCCTCAGCTGAGGGTGCTAGCGCCTACGAGCAGTACTTC.

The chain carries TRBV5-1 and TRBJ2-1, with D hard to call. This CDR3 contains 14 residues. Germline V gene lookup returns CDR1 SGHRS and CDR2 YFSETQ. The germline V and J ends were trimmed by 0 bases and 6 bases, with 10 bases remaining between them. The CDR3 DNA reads TGCGCCAGCAGCTTGGCCCTTCATGTCAATGAGCAGTTCTTC. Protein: CASSLALHVNEQFF.

The CDR3 reads CSAGGEVTQYF. In DNA, the CDR3 is TGCAGTGCTGGAGGAGAGGTTACGCAGTATTTT. The V gene is TRBV20-1, the J gene TRBJ2-3; a possible D gene is TRBD2 (5 bases). Trimming left V 5 bases short and J 8 bases short, with 11 bases between. This CDR3 has 11 residues. Germline CDR1 reads DFQATT; CDR2 reads SNEGSKA (reference sequence).

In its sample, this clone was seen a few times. CDR3 sequence reads: CASSPGTGRGYTF. CDR3 coding DNA: TGTGCCAGCAGTCCAGGGACCGGCAGGGGCTACACCTTC. The chain joins TRBV27 to TRBJ1-2; TRBD1 might be the D (5 bases). Germline CDR1 and CDR2: MNHEY and SMNVEV (reference sequence). The V end was cut by 5 bases, the J end by 8 bases, with 15 bases between. This CDR3 is built from 13 residues.